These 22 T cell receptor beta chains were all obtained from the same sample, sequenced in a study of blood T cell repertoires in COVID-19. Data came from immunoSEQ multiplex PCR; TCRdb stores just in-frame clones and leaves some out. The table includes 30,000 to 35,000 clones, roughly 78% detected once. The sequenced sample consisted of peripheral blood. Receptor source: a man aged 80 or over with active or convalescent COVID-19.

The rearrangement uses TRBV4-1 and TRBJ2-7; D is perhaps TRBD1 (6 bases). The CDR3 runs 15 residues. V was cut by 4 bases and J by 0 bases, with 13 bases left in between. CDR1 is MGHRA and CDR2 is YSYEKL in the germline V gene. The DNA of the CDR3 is TGCGCCAGCAGCCGGCCGACAGGAACCTCCTACGAGCAGTACTTC. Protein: CASSRPTGTSYEQYF.

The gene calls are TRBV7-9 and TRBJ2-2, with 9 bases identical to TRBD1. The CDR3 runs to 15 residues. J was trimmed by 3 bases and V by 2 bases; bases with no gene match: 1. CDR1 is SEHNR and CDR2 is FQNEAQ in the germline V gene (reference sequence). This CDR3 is CASSLRDRDTGELFF. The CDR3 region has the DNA TGTGCCAGCAGCTTAAGGGACAGGGACACCGGGGAGCTGTTTTTT.

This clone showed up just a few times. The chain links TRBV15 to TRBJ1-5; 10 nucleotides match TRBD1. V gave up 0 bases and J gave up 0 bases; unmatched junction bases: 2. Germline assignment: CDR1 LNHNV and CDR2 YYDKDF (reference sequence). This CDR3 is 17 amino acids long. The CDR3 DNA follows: TGTGCCACCAGCAGAGAGACAGGGGGCTATAGCAATCAGCCCCAGCATTTT. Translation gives CATSRETGGYSNQPQHF.

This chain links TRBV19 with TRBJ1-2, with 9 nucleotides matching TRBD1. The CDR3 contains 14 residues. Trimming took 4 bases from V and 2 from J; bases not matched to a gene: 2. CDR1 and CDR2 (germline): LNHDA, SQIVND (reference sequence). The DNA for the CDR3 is TGTGCCAGTAGTACCGGACAGGGGAACTATGGCTACACCTTC. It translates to CASSTGQGNYGYTF.

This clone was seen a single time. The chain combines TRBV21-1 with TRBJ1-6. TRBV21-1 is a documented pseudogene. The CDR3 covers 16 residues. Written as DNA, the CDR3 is TGTGCCAGCAGCAAGGGGGGGGGTAGTAGTAATTCACCCCTCCACTTT. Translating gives CASSKGGGSSNSPLHF.

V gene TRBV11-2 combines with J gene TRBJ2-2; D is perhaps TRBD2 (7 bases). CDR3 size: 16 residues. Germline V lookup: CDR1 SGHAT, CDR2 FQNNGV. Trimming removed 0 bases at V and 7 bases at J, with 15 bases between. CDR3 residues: CASSLDRLGGHGELFF. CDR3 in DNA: TGTGCCAGCAGCTTAGATCGATTGGGGGGGCACGGGGAGCTGTTTTTT.

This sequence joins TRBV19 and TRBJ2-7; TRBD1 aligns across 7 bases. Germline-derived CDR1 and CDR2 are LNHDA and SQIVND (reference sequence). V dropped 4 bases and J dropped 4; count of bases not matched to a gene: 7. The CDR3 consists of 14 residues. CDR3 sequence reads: CASSTGTAVYEQYF. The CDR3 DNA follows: TGTGCCAGTAGTACCGGGACAGCCGTTTACGAGCAGTACTTC.

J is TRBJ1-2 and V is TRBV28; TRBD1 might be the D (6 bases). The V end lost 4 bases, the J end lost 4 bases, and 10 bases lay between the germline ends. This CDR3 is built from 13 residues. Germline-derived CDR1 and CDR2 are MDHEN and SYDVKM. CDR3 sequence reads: CASSSTGSYGYTF. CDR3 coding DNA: TGTGCCAGCAGTTCAACAGGGTCCTATGGCTACACCTTC.

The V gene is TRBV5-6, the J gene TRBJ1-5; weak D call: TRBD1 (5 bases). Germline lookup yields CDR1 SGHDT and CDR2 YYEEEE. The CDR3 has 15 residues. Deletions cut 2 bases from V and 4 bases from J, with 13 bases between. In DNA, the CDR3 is TGTGCCAGCAGCTTAGCAGGGCGACAGAATCAGCCCCAGCATTTT. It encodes CASSLAGRQNQPQHF.

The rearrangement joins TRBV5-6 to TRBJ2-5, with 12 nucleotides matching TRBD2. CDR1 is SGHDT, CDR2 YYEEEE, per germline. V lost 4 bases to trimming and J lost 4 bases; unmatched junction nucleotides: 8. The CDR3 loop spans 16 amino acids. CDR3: CASSNDPSGRGETQYF. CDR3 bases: TGTGCCAGCAGCAATGATCCTAGCGGGAGGGGAGAGACCCAGTACTTC.

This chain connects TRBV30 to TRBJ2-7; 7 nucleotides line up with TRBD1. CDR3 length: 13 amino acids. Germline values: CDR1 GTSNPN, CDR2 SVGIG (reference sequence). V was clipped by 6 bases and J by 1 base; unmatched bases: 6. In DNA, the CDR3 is TGTGCCTGTAAGGGGGCACGGTCCTACGAGCAGTACTTC. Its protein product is CACKGARSYEQYF.

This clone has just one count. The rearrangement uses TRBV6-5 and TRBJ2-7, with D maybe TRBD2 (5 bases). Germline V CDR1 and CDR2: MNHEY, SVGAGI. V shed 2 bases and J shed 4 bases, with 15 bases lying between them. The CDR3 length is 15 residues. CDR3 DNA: TGTGCCAGCAGTTACGCCCTCCTAGGAGGTTACGAGCAGTACTTC. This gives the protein CASSYALLGGYEQYF.

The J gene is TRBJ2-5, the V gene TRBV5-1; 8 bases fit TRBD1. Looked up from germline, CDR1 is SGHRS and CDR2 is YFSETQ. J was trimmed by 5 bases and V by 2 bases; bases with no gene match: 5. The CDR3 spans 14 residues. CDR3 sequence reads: CASSLQGDFETQYF. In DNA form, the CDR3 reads TGCGCCAGCAGCTTACAGGGGGATTTCGAGACCCAGTACTTC. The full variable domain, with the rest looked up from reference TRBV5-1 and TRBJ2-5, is KAGVTQTPRYLIKTRGQQVTLSCSPISGHRSVSWYQQTPGQGLQFLFEYFSETQRNKGNFPGRFSGRQFSNSRSEMNVSTLELGDSALYLCASSLQGDFETQYFGPGTRLLVL.

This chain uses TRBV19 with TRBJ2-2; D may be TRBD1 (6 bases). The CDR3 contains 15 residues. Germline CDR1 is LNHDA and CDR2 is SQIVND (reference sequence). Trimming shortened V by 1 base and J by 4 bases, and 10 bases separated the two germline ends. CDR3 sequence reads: CASSIGGHSTGELFF. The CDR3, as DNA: TGTGCCAGTAGTATAGGGGGACACAGCACCGGGGAGCTGTTTTTT.

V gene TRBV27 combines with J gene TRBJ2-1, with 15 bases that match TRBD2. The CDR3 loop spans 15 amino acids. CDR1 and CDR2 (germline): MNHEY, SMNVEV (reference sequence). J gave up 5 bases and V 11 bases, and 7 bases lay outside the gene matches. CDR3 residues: CAPDGTSGRNNEQFF. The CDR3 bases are TGTGCCCCCGACGGGACTAGCGGGAGGAACAATGAGCAGTTCTTC.

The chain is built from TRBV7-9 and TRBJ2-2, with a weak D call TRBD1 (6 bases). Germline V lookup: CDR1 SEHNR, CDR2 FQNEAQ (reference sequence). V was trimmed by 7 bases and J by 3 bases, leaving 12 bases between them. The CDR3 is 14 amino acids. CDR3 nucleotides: TGTGCCAGCATCCGACAGGAGGACACCGGGGAGCTGTTTTTT. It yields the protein CASIRQEDTGELFF.

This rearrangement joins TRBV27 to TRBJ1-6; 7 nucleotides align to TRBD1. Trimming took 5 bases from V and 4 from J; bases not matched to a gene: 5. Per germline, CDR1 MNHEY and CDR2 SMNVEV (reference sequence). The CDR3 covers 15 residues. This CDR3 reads CASSLGTAYNSPLHF. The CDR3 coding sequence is TGTGCCAGCAGTCTCGGGACAGCGTATAATTCACCCCTCCACTTT.

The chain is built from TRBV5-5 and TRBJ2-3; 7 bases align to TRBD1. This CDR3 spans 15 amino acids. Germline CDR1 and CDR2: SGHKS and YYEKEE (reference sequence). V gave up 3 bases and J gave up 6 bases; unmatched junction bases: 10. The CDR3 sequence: CASSSVNRGKDTQYF. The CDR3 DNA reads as TGTGCCAGCAGCTCGGTAAACAGGGGAAAGGATACGCAGTATTTT.

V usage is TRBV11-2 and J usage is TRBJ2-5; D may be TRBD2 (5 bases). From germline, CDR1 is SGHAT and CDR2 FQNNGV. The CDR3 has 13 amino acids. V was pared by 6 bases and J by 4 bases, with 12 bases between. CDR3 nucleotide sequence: TGTGCCAGCAGACCTACTAGAGGAGAGACCCAGTACTTC. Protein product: CASRPTRGETQYF.

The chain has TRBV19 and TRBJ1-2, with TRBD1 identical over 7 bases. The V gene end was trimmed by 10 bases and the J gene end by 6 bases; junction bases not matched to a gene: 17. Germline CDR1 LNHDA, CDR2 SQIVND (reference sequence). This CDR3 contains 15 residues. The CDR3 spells CATIATGPGAHGYTF. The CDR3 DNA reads TGTGCCACCATCGCGACAGGGCCAGGTGCCCATGGCTACACCTTC.

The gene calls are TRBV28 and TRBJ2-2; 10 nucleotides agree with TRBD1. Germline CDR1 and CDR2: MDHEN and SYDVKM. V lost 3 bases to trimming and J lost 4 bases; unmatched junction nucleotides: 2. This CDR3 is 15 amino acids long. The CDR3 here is CASSFGDRGTGELFF. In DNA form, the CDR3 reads TGTGCCAGCAGTTTCGGGGACAGGGGCACCGGGGAGCTGTTTTTT.

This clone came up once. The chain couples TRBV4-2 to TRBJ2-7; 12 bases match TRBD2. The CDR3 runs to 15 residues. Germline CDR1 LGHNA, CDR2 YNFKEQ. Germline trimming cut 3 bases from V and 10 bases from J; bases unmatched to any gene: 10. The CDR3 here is CASSQSSGRASFQYF. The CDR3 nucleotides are TGTGCCAGCAGCCAGTCTAGCGGGAGGGCCAGTTTTCAGTACTTC.